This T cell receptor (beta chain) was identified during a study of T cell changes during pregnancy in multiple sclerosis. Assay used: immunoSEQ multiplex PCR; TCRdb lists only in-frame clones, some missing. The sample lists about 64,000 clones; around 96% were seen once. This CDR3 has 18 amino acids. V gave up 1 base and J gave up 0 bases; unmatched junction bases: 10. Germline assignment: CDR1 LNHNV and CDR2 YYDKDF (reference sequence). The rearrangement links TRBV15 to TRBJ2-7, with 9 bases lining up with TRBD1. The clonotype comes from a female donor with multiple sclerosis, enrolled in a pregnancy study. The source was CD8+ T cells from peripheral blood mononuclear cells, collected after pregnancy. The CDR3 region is CATSRVGSGQGTSYEQYF. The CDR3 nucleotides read TGTGCCACCAGCAGAGTTGGTTCCGGACAGGGGACCTCCTACGAGCAGTACTTC.